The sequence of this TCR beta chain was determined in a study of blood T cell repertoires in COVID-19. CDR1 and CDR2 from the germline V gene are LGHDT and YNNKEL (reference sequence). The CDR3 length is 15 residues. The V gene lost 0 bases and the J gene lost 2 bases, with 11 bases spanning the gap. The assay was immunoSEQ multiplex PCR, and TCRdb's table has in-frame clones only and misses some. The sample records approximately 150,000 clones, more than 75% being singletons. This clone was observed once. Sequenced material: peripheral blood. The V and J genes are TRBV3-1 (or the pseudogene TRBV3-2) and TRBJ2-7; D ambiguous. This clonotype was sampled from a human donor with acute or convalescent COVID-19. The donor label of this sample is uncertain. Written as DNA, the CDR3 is TGTGCCAGCAGCCAAGAGATGAGGCAACCCTACGAGCAGTACTTC. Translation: CASSQEMRQPYEQYF.